This T cell receptor beta chain originates from a study of coeliac disease. Data came from immunoSEQ multiplex PCR; TCRdb stores just in-frame clones and leaves some out. The data contain several thousand clones, roughly 74% of them singletons. The junction had 9 bases not matched to a gene; V was cut back by 4 bases and J by 0 bases. This CDR3 is 17 amino acids long. CDR1 and CDR2 (germline): SEHNR, FQNEAQ (reference sequence). The sequencing input was lamina propria lymphocytes from the gut. V usage is TRBV7-9 and J usage is TRBJ2-7; 10 nucleotides line up with TRBD2. The TCR sequence derives from a woman between 18 and 30 years old with active celiac disease. The CDR3 sequence is CASSSPSGGRGSYEQYF. CDR3 in DNA: TGTGCCAGCAGCTCGCCTAGCGGGGGAAGAGGCTCCTACGAGCAGTACTTC.